A selection of T cell receptor beta chains follows, all from one sample in a study of T cell responses to AZD1222 COVID-19 vaccine. This table comes from immunoSEQ multiplex PCR, and its TCRdb copy is limited to in-frame clones, with some not included. The profile shows under 130,000 clones, 88% of them singletons. Sample: peripheral blood, taken on day 0 of AZD1222 vaccination. The receptors stem from an adult in good health. CDR3s include the opening cysteine and the closing phenylalanine or tryptophan. Each record gives: V gene, J gene, clone size, D gene, CDR3 protein, CDR3 DNA. A D gene is named only where the DNA matches it firmly. Only part of the rows carry a size: once, few, many, or a class if the clone is expanded.

TRBV2	TRBJ1-6	-	-	CASSPTGGGEASPLHF	TGTGCCAGCAGTCCAACGGGGGGGGGCGAGGCTTCACCCCTCCACTTT
TRBV7-9	TRBJ2-3	-	TRBD2	CASSQGLGLAGAQYF	TGTGCCAGCAGCCAGGGGTTGGGGCTAGCGGGGGCCCAGTATTTT
TRBV6-5	TRBJ2-5	-	-	CASTSPGQETQYF	TGTGCCAGCACTTCGCCAGGGCAAGAGACCCAGTACTTC
TRBV12-3/TRBV12-4	TRBJ1-2	-	TRBD1	CASSWTGGDGYTF	TGTGCCAGCAGTTGGACAGGGGGCGATGGCTACACCTTC
TRBV4-2	TRBJ2-7	-	-	CASSQGALSSYEQYF	TGTGCCAGCAGCCAAGGTGCCCTGAGCTCCTACGAGCAGTACTTC
TRBV2	TRBJ1-5	-	-	CASSESTGIGYQPQHF	TGTGCCAGCAGTGAAAGTACAGGCATTGGTTATCAGCCCCAGCATTTT
TRBV7-2	TRBJ2-3	-	TRBD1	CASSSLQGLSVRDTQYF	TGTGCCAGCAGCTCACTACAGGGGTTAAGCGTACGAGATACGCAGTATTTT
TRBV29-1	TRBJ2-1	few	-	CSGGGNEQFF	TGCAGCGGAGGGGGAAATGAGCAGTTCTTC
TRBV3-1/TRBV3-2	TRBJ1-5	-	TRBD1	CASSQGTGDLGQPQHF	TGTGCCAGCAGCCAAGGGACAGGGGATCTCGGTCAGCCCCAGCATTTT
TRBV3-1/TRBV3-2	TRBJ2-1	-	-	CASSQNRLTSGNEQFF	TGTGCCAGCAGCCAAAACCGGTTGACTAGTGGCAATGAGCAGTTCTTC
TRBV29-1	TRBJ2-7	-	-	CSVDHGGGEQYF	TGCAGCGTTGATCACGGGGGTGGGGAGCAGTACTTC
TRBV6-5	TRBJ2-7	-	-	CASSTGEPREQYF	TGTGCCAGCAGTACCGGGGAGCCAAGGGAGCAGTACTTC
TRBV19	TRBJ2-7	-	-	CASSISDFYEQYF	TGTGCCAGTAGTATTTCAGATTTCTACGAGCAGTACTTC
TRBV7-2	TRBJ1-2	-	-	CASSLAYVGPYGYTF	TGTGCCAGCAGCTTAGCGTACGTGGGTCCCTATGGCTACACCTTC
TRBV5-6	TRBJ1-1	-	-	CASSPPTGPTEAFF	TGTGCCAGCAGCCCGCCGACAGGCCCCACTGAAGCTTTCTTT
TRBV11-2	TRBJ2-4	-	-	CASSPRTAERYF	TGTGCCAGCAGCCCGAGGACGGCCGAACGGTACTTC
TRBV11-2	TRBJ2-1	-	-	CASEHLSYNEQFF	TGTGCCAGCGAGCACCTATCCTACAATGAGCAGTTCTTC
TRBV12-5	TRBJ1-2	-	-	CASGLVPDNYGYTF	TGTGCTAGTGGTTTGGTACCGGATAACTATGGCTACACCTTC
TRBV19	TRBJ1-6	-	-	CASRDLGSPLHF	TGTGCCTCGCGCGATCTGGGTTCACCCCTCCACTTT
TRBV4-1	TRBJ1-4	-	-	CASSRKGQRAATNEKLFF	TGCGCCAGCAGCCGAAAGGGACAAAGAGCAGCAACTAATGAAAAACTGTTTTTT
TRBV2	TRBJ2-7	once	-	CASFKSNNYEQYF	TGTGCCAGCTTCAAATCCAACAACTACGAGCAGTACTTC
TRBV21-1	TRBJ1-2	-	-	CASSKALWGPNYGYTF	TGTGCCAGCAGCAAAGCGCTTTGGGGTCCAAACTATGGCTACACCTTC
TRBV3-1/TRBV3-2	TRBJ1-3	-	-	CASSPPYGSGNTIYF	TGTGCCAGCAGCCCCCCTTATGGTTCTGGAAACACCATATATTTT
TRBV7-8	TRBJ1-4	-	-	CASSLAINEKLFF	TGTGCCAGCAGCTTGGCGATTAATGAAAAACTGTTTTTT
TRBV2	TRBJ2-7	few	TRBD1	CASSPGTAPYEQYF	TGTGCCAGCAGTCCCGGGACAGCCCCTTACGAGCAGTACTTC
TRBV28	TRBJ1-2	-	TRBD1	CASSPLRGQGAKDYGYTF	TGTGCCAGCAGTCCCCTTCGGGGACAGGGGGCCAAGGACTATGGCTACACCTTC
TRBV9	TRBJ2-3	-	-	CASSVRQSTDTQYF	TGTGCCAGCAGCGTAAGACAGTCCACAGATACGCAGTATTTT
TRBV7-2	TRBJ1-2	-	-	CASSTFLTGNYGYTF	TGTGCCAGCAGCACATTCTTAACAGGGAACTATGGCTACACCTTC
TRBV6-5	TRBJ1-2	once	-	CASSYWPGINYGYTF	TGTGCCAGCAGTTACTGGCCGGGCATTAACTATGGCTACACCTTC
TRBV5-4	TRBJ2-3	once	-	CASSPGGDLLSDTQYF	TGTGCCAGCAGCCCCGGTGGGGACTTACTATCCGATACGCAGTATTTT
TRBV7-6	TRBJ1-2	-	-	CASSLDPLGGGGYGYTF	TGTGCCAGCAGCTTAGATCCATTGGGGGGTGGAGGCTATGGCTACACCTTC
TRBV10-3	TRBJ1-6	-	-	CAISAQGVNLPNSPLHF	TGTGCCATCAGCGCGCAGGGAGTCAACCTTCCTAACTCACCCCTCCACTTT
TRBV19	TRBJ1-6	-	-	CASSWLGAESPLHF	TGTGCCAGTAGTTGGCTCGGGGCGGAATCACCCCTCCACTTT
TRBV18	TRBJ1-1	once	TRBD1	CASSLQGADTEAFF	TGTGCCAGCTCACTACAGGGGGCCGACACTGAAGCTTTCTTT
TRBV7-7	TRBJ1-1	-	TRBD1	CASSPDRGAQAFF	TGTGCTAGCAGTCCGGACAGGGGCGCCCAAGCTTTCTTT
TRBV29-1	TRBJ2-3	-	-	CSVTLGTDSTDTQYF	TGCAGCGTCACTCTCGGGACCGACAGCACAGATACGCAGTATTTT
TRBV5-1	TRBJ1-3	once	-	CASSLEGGPGNTIYF	TGCGCCAGCAGCTTGGAGGGCGGCCCTGGAAACACCATATATTTT
TRBV5-4	TRBJ2-1	-	TRBD2	CASSLGLAEYNEQFF	TGTGCCAGCAGCTTAGGACTAGCGGAATACAATGAGCAGTTCTTC
TRBV11-2	TRBJ2-1	-	TRBD2	CASTTSGSYNEQFF	TGTGCCAGCACAACTAGCGGGAGTTACAATGAGCAGTTCTTC
TRBV2	TRBJ1-4	-	-	CASRREGEKLFF	TGTGCCAGCAGGAGGGAGGGAGAAAAACTGTTTTTT
TRBV29-1	TRBJ2-2	-	-	CSGGDRNTGELFF	TGCAGCGGCGGGGACAGGAACACCGGGGAGCTGTTTTTT
TRBV21-1	TRBJ1-5	-	-	CASSKDLGGYQPQHF	TGTGCCAGCAGCAAAGATCTGGGGGGGTACCAGCCCCAGCATTTT
TRBV11-3	TRBJ2-7	once	-	CASSLAGQGPTEQYF	TGTGCCAGCAGCTTAGCCGGACAAGGCCCCACCGAGCAGTACTTC
TRBV5-1	TRBJ1-1	-	-	CASSLAANMNTEAFF	TGCGCCAGCAGCTTGGCCGCAAATATGAACACTGAAGCTTTCTTT
TRBV2	TRBJ1-2	-	-	CATSRAVRITNYGYTF	TGTGCCACCTCCAGGGCGGTACGCATAACTAACTATGGCTACACCTTC
TRBV5-8	TRBJ2-1	once	-	CASSLVGNNEQFF	TGTGCCAGCAGCTTGGTTGGTAACAATGAGCAGTTCTTC